The 6 T cell receptor beta chains in this list originate from one sample, sequenced in a study of T cell responses to AZD1222 COVID-19 vaccine. Profiling relied on immunoSEQ multiplex PCR, and the TCRdb table lists in-frame clones only, not all of them. Among about 28,000 clones listed, approximately 91% were seen once. The material was peripheral blood, obtained on day 0 of AZD1222 vaccination. These receptors were obtained from an adult in good health.

The chain joins TRBV9 to TRBJ2-6, with 11 bases that match TRBD1. Germline CDR1 SGDLS, CDR2 YYNGEE. CDR3 length equals 18 residues. J gave up 3 bases and V 5 bases, and 10 bases lay outside the gene matches. CDR3 sequence (DNA): TGTGCCAGCAGTTTCACCGGGACAGGGGGTAATGGGGCCAACGTCCTGACTTTC. Its protein product is CASSFTGTGGNGANVLTF.

The gene calls are TRBV12-3 or TRBV12-4 and TRBJ2-2; D not certain. Trimming removed 5 bases at V and 2 bases at J, with 3 bases between. There are 12 residues in the CDR3. CDR3 bases: TGTGCCAGCAGTGAAAACACCGGGGAGCTGTTTTTT. As protein: CASSENTGELFF.

The chain uses TRBV7-2 and TRBJ2-6, with D hard to call. The V gene's germline CDR1 is SGHTA and CDR2 FQGNSA. This CDR3 contains 15 residues. Trimming took off 2 bases at V and 0 bases at J, with 5 bases between the two ends. CDR3 sequence reads: CASSLSDSGANVLTF. The DNA of the CDR3 is TGTGCCAGCAGCTTATCCGACTCTGGGGCCAACGTCCTGACTTTC.

This clone was recorded only once. This chain links TRBV7-2 with TRBJ2-3, with 11 bases that match TRBD2. CDR1 and CDR2 (germline): SGHTA, FQGNSA. J was trimmed by 0 bases and V by 4 bases; bases with no gene match: 6. The CDR3 has 17 amino acids. The DNA of the CDR3 is TGTGCCAGCAGCTCCCGACGGACTAGCGGGAGCACAGATACGCAGTATTTT. Protein product: CASSSRRTSGSTDTQYF.

The chain links TRBV19 to TRBJ2-5; TRBD2 matches at 7 bases. CDR3 length: 14 amino acids. The germline CDR1 and CDR2 sequences are LNHDA and SQIVND (reference sequence). V gave up 3 bases and J gave up 3 bases; unmatched junction bases: 4. This CDR3 is CASSIGRYEETQYF. The CDR3 DNA follows: TGTGCCAGTAGTATCGGGAGGTACGAAGAGACCCAGTACTTC.

V usage is TRBV10-3 and J usage is TRBJ1-2; D is perhaps TRBD1 (6 bases). The V and J ends lost 6 bases and 5 bases respectively, with 13 bases between them. CDR3 size: 13 residues. Germline V CDR1 and CDR2: ENHRY, SYGVKD. The CDR3 nucleotides read TGTGCCATCAGCCAGGGGCCCACGTATGGCTACACCTTC. Its protein product is CAISQGPTYGYTF.